The 18 T cell receptor beta chains presented below share a single source sample, sequenced in a study of T cells in Graves' hyperthyroidism and ophthalmopathy. TCR beta CDR3 regions were amplified from RNA transcripts. The TCR CDR3 first-round RT-PCR relied on the HTBI primer set. TCRdb redid the calling of the multiplex PCR reads with MiXCR, one entry per CDR3 protein. This table has fewer than 750,000 distinct CDR3 sequences, just over 45% appearing once. Material: peripheral blood or thyroid tissue (not recorded which). These receptors were obtained from a woman younger than 35 with Graves' hyperthyroidism.

This clonotype was picked up many times. The V gene is TRBV12-3 or TRBV12-4, the J gene TRBJ2-2; 8 bases are shared with TRBD2. J was trimmed by 7 bases and V by 5 bases; bases with no gene match: 6. The CDR3 is 14 residues long. CDR3 coding DNA: TGTGCCAGCAGTAATAGCGGGATTATCGGGGAGCTGTTTTTT. This codes for CASSNSGIIGELFF.

This clonotype was recorded many times. This chain links TRBV29-1 with TRBJ2-7; D gene ambiguous. Per the germline V gene, CDR1 is SQVTM and CDR2 is ANQGSEA. The CDR3 is made up of 12 amino acids. The germline V and J ends were trimmed by 2 bases and 4 bases, with 9 bases remaining between them. CDR3 DNA: TGCAGCGTTGAATTCGCGGCGTACGAGCAGTACTTC. Translated: CSVEFAAYEQYF.

The table lists this clonotype with many counts. The rearrangement links TRBV2 to TRBJ1-4; D possibly corresponds to TRBD1 (6 bases). V was trimmed by 8 bases and J by 0 bases, leaving 13 bases between them. This CDR3 contains 15 residues. Germline CDR1 and CDR2: SNHLY and FYNNEI. CDR3 nucleotides: TGTGCCAGCGGAATCACAGGGACAACTAATGAAAAACTGTTTTTT. Translation: CASGITGTTNEKLFF.

This clonotype was seen at least ten times. The chain joins TRBV27 to TRBJ1-5, with D perhaps TRBD1 (5 bases). Germline CDR1 MNHEY, CDR2 SMNVEV (reference sequence). The CDR3 length is 15 residues. The V and J ends lost 6 bases and 1 base respectively, with 13 bases between them. CDR3: CASRLTGTSNQPQHF. CDR3 in DNA: TGTGCCAGCAGACTGACCGGGACGAGCAATCAGCCCCAGCATTTT.

Ten or more counts support this clonotype. V usage is TRBV10-3 and J usage is TRBJ2-7; D possibly corresponds to TRBD1 (5 bases). V lost 6 bases to trimming and J lost 6 bases, with 30 bases between them. Germline-derived CDR1 and CDR2 are ENHRY and SYGVKD. The CDR3 extends over 18 amino acids. CDR3 DNA sequence: TGTGCCATCAGGGAGACCCCGACCCCAGGGTTGCAGGGTGGCGAGCAGTACTTC. This translates into CAIRETPTPGLQGGEQYF.

This clonotype came up many times. The rearrangement joins TRBV6-1 to TRBJ1-1; TRBD1 is a possible D gene (5 bases). The germline gives CDR1 MNHNS, CDR2 SASEGT. This CDR3 spans 13 amino acids. Trimming removed 8 bases at V and 1 base at J, with 11 bases between. The CDR3 DNA follows: TGTGCCAGCGGATATACAGGGAACACTGAAGCTTTCTTT. It yields the protein CASGYTGNTEAFF.

In this sample, this clonotype turned up many times. This rearrangement joins TRBV29-1 to TRBJ2-5; weak D call: TRBD2 (5 bases). The CDR3 length is 13 residues. Germline loops: CDR1 SQVTM, CDR2 ANQGSEA. The ends were cut back, 6 bases at V and 4 bases at J, with 15 bases in the middle. The CDR3 protein is CSVNGVGGETQYF. CDR3 nucleotide sequence: TGCAGCGTCAACGGGGTCGGTGGAGAGACCCAGTACTTC. The complete variable domain, with remaining parts taken from reference TRBV29-1 and TRBJ2-5, reads SAVISQKPSRDICQRGTSLTIQCQVDSQVTMMFWYRQQPGQSLTLIATANQGSEATYESGFVIDKFPISRPNLTFSTLTVSNMSPEDSSIYLCSVNGVGGETQYFGPGTRLLVL.

This chain joins TRBV10-3 and TRBJ2-1, with a weak D call TRBD2 (7 bases). This CDR3 is 15 amino acids long. Germline V lookup: CDR1 ENHRY, CDR2 SYGVKD. Between the trimmed V and J ends, which lost 10 bases and 8 bases, there was a span of 24 bases. CDR3 residues: CATLWGGGRSHEQFF. For the CDR3, the DNA is TGTGCCACCCTGTGGGGGGGCGGGAGATCTCATGAGCAGTTCTTC.

The J gene is TRBJ2-2, the V gene TRBV7-9, with D perhaps TRBD2 (7 bases). Germline CDR1 SEHNR, CDR2 FQNEAQ (reference sequence). V was shortened by 4 bases and J by 5 bases, with 26 bases between the two germline ends. This CDR3 has 19 amino acids. Written as DNA, the CDR3 is TGTGCCAGCAGCTCCGTCAGGGGAGGGCCCTCGAGTAAGACCGGGGAGCTGTTTTTT. It specifies CASSSVRGGPSSKTGELFF.

This clonotype was picked up many times. This chain joins TRBV10-3 and TRBJ1-3, with unresolved D. Germline lookup yields CDR1 ENHRY and CDR2 SYGVKD. The CDR3 loop spans 13 amino acids. Trimming removed 2 bases at V and 4 bases at J, with 6 bases between. CDR3 nucleotides: TGTGCCATCAGTGAGCCTTCAGGAAACACCATATATTTT. Translating it yields CAISEPSGNTIYF.

This clonotype has more than one count but fewer than ten. The chain carries TRBV12-3 or TRBV12-4 and TRBJ2-7; D is perhaps TRBD1 or TRBD2 (5 bases each). The J call may not be correct, given that the DNA end is closer to TRBJ2-1. There are 13 residues in the CDR3. For the CDR3, the DNA is TGTGCCAGCACACCTCGAGGGGATCGCGAACAGTTCTTC. Protein: CASTPRGDREQFF.

This clonotype was detected many times. The chain carries TRBV5-8 and TRBJ1-6, with 7 bases matching TRBD1. This CDR3 spans 16 amino acids. With V trimmed by 4 bases and J by 7 bases, 11 bases remained unmatched. Per germline, CDR1 SGHTS and CDR2 YDEGEE. The CDR3 nucleotides read TGTGCCAGCAGCACCCCGGGACAGCCGCCGAATTCACCCCTCCACTTT. It specifies CASSTPGQPPNSPLHF.

This clonotype was found many times. V and J are TRBV19 and TRBJ1-5; D is unresolved. V was pared by 0 bases and J by 7 bases, with 13 bases between. This CDR3 region has 15 residues. Germline loops: CDR1 LNHDA, CDR2 SQIVND (reference sequence). CDR3 sequence: CASSIDRDTVQPQHF. The CDR3 nucleotides read TGTGCCAGTAGTATAGACCGGGATACCGTCCAGCCCCAGCATTTT.

This clonotype was seen only once. This chain connects TRBV7-3 to TRBJ1-5; 9 positions match TRBD1. V dropped 0 bases and J dropped 9; count of bases not matched to a gene: 9. From germline, CDR1 is SGHTA and CDR2 FQGTGA. The CDR3 runs to 16 residues. DNA for the CDR3: TGTGCCAGCAGCTTAACGGGGACAGGGAGGGGAAGGCCCCAGCATTTT. Amino acids: CASSLTGTGRGRPQHF.

This clonotype was observed many times. This chain uses TRBV7-3 with TRBJ2-7; possible D gene TRBD2, 6 bases. Trimming took off 2 bases at V and 6 bases at J, with 11 bases between the two ends. Per the germline V gene, CDR1 is SGHTA and CDR2 is FQGTGA. CDR3 length: 13 residues. In DNA form, the CDR3 reads TGTGCCAGCAGCTTAGCGGGAAGCTCCGAGCAGTACTTC. It is translated as CASSLAGSSEQYF.

The chain couples TRBV2 to TRBJ2-5, with TRBD2 identical over 14 bases. This CDR3 has 17 residues. The germline CDR1 and CDR2 sequences are SNHLY and FYNNEI. The V and J ends lost 5 bases and 3 bases, in that order; junction bases with no gene match: 8. The CDR3 sequence is CASSTGLAGGFKETQYF. The CDR3 nucleotides are TGTGCCAGCAGTACCGGACTAGCGGGAGGTTTTAAAGAGACCCAGTACTTC.

This sequence joins TRBV12-3 or TRBV12-4 and TRBJ1-1; D gene uncertain. The ends were cut back, 0 bases at V and 7 bases at J, with 12 bases in the middle. CDR3 length: 14 residues. CDR3 residues: CASSLAGGYNEAFF. The DNA for the CDR3 is TGTGCCAGCAGTTTAGCAGGCGGGTACAATGAAGCTTTCTTT.

This rearrangement joins TRBV7-9 to TRBJ1-1, with 9 bases fitting TRBD1. The V gene end was trimmed by 4 bases and the J gene end by 3 bases; junction bases not matched to a gene: 3. From germline, CDR1 is SEHNR and CDR2 FQNEAQ (reference sequence). CDR3 length equals 14 residues. The CDR3 sequence: CASSWGQGDTEAFF. CDR3 sequence (DNA): TGTGCCAGCAGCTGGGGACAGGGAGACACTGAAGCTTTCTTT.